The rows below give T cell receptor beta chains drawn from one sample of a study of blood T cell repertoires in COVID-19. Produced via immunoSEQ multiplex PCR; TCRdb's table is partial and in-frame only. In the table there are about 200,000 clones, 80% to 90% of which are singletons. Sequenced material: peripheral blood. The origin of the receptors is a woman older than 75 with acute or convalescent COVID-19. The CDR3 runs from the conserved cysteine through the conserved F or W. The D gene is left open where the match is weak. A row's size may be missing; if present it is once, few, many or a size class.

TRBV6-6,TRBJ1-4,.,.,CASSYRRNEKLFF,TGTGCCAGCAGTTACCGTCGTAATGAAAAACTGTTTTTT
TRBV5-1,TRBJ1-4,.,.,CASSPQPMGANNEKLFF,TGCGCCAGCAGCCCTCAGCCTATGGGGGCTAATAATGAAAAACTGTTTTTT
TRBV6-5,TRBJ2-2,.,TRBD2,CASSRTSGRAGELFF,TGTGCCAGCAGCCGGACTAGCGGGAGAGCCGGGGAGCTGTTTTTT
TRBV7-2,TRBJ2-3,.,.,CASSLGGRTDTQYF,TGTGCCAGCAGCTTGGGGGGACGCACAGATACGCAGTATTTT
TRBV6-5,TRBJ1-4,.,TRBD1,CASRLGTVNEKLFF,TGTGCCAGCAGGCTCGGGACAGTAAATGAAAAACTGTTTTTT
TRBV9,TRBJ2-1,.,.,CASSVLGNEQFF,TGTGCCAGCAGCGTACTCGGGAATGAGCAGTTCTTC
TRBV5-1,TRBJ1-5,once,TRBD1,CASTGTVSNQPQHF,TGCGCCAGCACCGGGACAGTTAGCAATCAGCCCCAGCATTTT
TRBV5-8,TRBJ1-1,.,.,CASSLVHRQNTEAFF,TGTGCCAGCAGCTTGGTACACAGGCAGAACACTGAAGCTTTCTTT
TRBV19,TRBJ2-5,.,.,CASTEGTGQETQYF,TGTGCCAGTACAGAGGGAACGGGGCAAGAGACCCAGTACTTC
TRBV30,TRBJ1-2,.,.,CAWNRAGVYGYTF,TGTGCCTGGAACCGAGCAGGGGTCTATGGCTACACCTTC